These T cell receptor beta chains were read from a single sample in a study of T cell responses to AZD1222 COVID-19 vaccine. Clones were read by immunoSEQ multiplex PCR, and TCRdb kept only the in-frame ones, dropping some. The sample carries 86,000 or so clones, roughly 90% recorded once. Specimen: peripheral blood, collected 28 days after the second AZD1222 dose. The source is an adult who received the AZD1222 COVID-19 vaccine. Both conserved end residues are part of each CDR3. Fields, in order: D gene, clone size, J gene, V gene, CDR3 DNA, CDR3 protein. D genes are given only for firm matches. Clone size is given for some rows only: seen once, a few or many times, or a class if the clone is expanded.

TRBD2,-,TRBJ2-2,TRBV7-6,TGTGCCAGCAGCTTAGATCCTAGCGGGGCCACGGAGCTGTTTTTT,CASSLDPSGATELFF
-,-,TRBJ2-6,TRBV6-6,TGTGCCAGCACCAAAGAGAGGTCTGGGGCCAACGTCCTGACTTTC,CASTKERSGANVLTF
TRBD1,-,TRBJ2-7,TRBV27,TGTGCCAGCAGGACCACCCGACAGGGGGCCTACGAGCAGTACTTC,CASRTTRQGAYEQYF
-,-,TRBJ1-4,TRBV7-8,TGTGCCAGCAGCTTAGTTCGGGCAGCCACTAATGAAAAACTGTTTTTT,CASSLVRAATNEKLFF
-,-,TRBJ2-5,TRBV27,TGTGCCAGCAGTTTTGGCGGAGAGACCCAGTACTTC,CASSFGGETQYF
-,-,TRBJ1-1,TRBV6-1,TGTGCCAGCAGTGGAGCCGGGACCCACACTGAAGCTTTCTTT,CASSGAGTHTEAFF
-,-,TRBJ2-1,TRBV5-1,TGCGCCAGCAGCTTGGGAGGGGCCTACAATGAGCAGTTCTTC,CASSLGGAYNEQFF
-,once,TRBJ2-5,TRBV11-2,TGTGCCAGCAGCTTAGGGTGGGGGCTTGGAGAGACCCAGTACTTC,CASSLGWGLGETQYF
TRBD1,-,TRBJ1-2,TRBV5-1,TGCGCCAGCAGCTTAGACAGGGGAAGGCACGGCTACACCTTC,CASSLDRGRHGYTF
-,few,TRBJ2-5,TRBV6-5,TGTGCCAGCAGTTACTGGGAGACCCAGTACTTC,CASSYWETQYF
-,-,TRBJ2-2,TRBV27,TGTGCCAGCAGTGGGGGGACCGGGGAGCTGTTTTTT,CASSGGTGELFF
TRBD1,-,TRBJ2-7,TRBV5-4,TGTGCCAGCAGCCCGGCGAAGACAGGGGGCTACGAGCAGTACTTC,CASSPAKTGGYEQYF
TRBD1,-,TRBJ1-1,TRBV29-1,TGCAGCGCCCGGACAGGGAACACTGAAGCTTTCTTT,CSARTGNTEAFF
-,-,TRBJ1-5,TRBV6-6,TGTGCCAGCAGTCTAGGGAGCAATCAGCCCCAGCATTTT,CASSLGSNQPQHF
TRBD1,-,TRBJ1-1,TRBV5-6,TGTGCCAGCAGCTTGCTTCAGGGGACAGCTTATGAAGCTTTCTTT,CASSLLQGTAYEAFF
-,-,TRBJ2-7,TRBV7-8,TGTGCCAGCAGTCCCGTGGAAGTAAGCTCCTACGAGCAGTACTTC,CASSPVEVSSYEQYF
-,few,TRBJ2-7,TRBV5-1,TGCGCCAGCAGCTTGGCGGGAGTAAAAGAGCAGTACTTC,CASSLAGVKEQYF
-,-,TRBJ2-1,TRBV3-1/TRBV3-2,TGTGCCAGCAGAAGAAGCGGAGCCTACAATGAGCAGTTCTTC,CASRRSGAYNEQFF
-,few,TRBJ1-5,TRBV5-1,TGCGCCAGCAGCTTCAGCGGGGGCGCCGAGCCCCAGCATTTT,CASSFSGGAEPQHF
-,-,TRBJ2-1,TRBV7-8,TGTGCCAGCAGCTTAGCGGAGGCCGCAGGGGTCCATGAGCAGTTCTTC,CASSLAEAAGVHEQFF
TRBD1,-,TRBJ1-2,TRBV27,TGTGCCAGCAGTTTGGGACAGCCTAACTATGGCTACACCTTC,CASSLGQPNYGYTF
-,few,TRBJ1-5,TRBV3-1/TRBV3-2,TGTGCCAGCAGCCAAGTATCAGGGGATCAGCCCCAGCATTTT,CASSQVSGDQPQHF
TRBD1,-,TRBJ1-2,TRBV11-2,TGTGCCAGCAGCGTCGTCCAGGGGGACTATGGCTACACCTTC,CASSVVQGDYGYTF
-,few,TRBJ2-1,TRBV7-9,TGTGCCAGCATGGTGAGGGGGAACCTAGACAATGAGCAGTTCTTC,CASMVRGNLDNEQFF
-,-,TRBJ2-7,TRBV5-1,TGCGCCAGCAGCTTGGAACAGCTGGGGAGATACGAGCAGTACTTC,CASSLEQLGRYEQYF
TRBD1,-,TRBJ1-1,TRBV5-5,TGTGCCAGCAGCTTAACAGGGGGCTCGGGCACTGAAGCTTTCTTT,CASSLTGGSGTEAFF